This is a list of T cell receptor beta chains from one sample in a study of cytomegalovirus exposure and HLA in healthy donors. Measured with immunoSEQ multiplex PCR; TCRdb has only the in-frame clones, and not every one. The sample has under 150,000 clones, 91% seen once. Sequencing was carried out using PBMCs. The source of these receptors is a man younger than 35 in good health and CMV-seronegative. The CDR3 runs from the conserved cysteine through the conserved F or W. The D gene is left open where the match is weak. Only some rows state a clone size, as once, few, many or a class for expanded clones.

j_gene,v_gene,abundance,d_gene,CDR3nt,CDR3aa
TRBJ1-1,TRBV9,-,-,TGTGCCAGCAGAGGCCCCCGGGGGGCGGAGACTGAAGCTTTCTTT,CASRGPRGAETEAFF
TRBJ1-5,TRBV25-1,-,-,TGTGCCAGCAGTGAGCAGGGTGACAATCAGCCCCAGCATTTT,CASSEQGDNQPQHF
TRBJ2-2,TRBV5-1,-,TRBD2,TGCGCCAGCAGCCGAGGAATAGCGGGGGGGCCCACCGGGGAGCTGTTTTTT,CASSRGIAGGPTGELFF
TRBJ1-2,TRBV18,-,TRBD1,TGTGCCAGCTCACCCCCCCAGGGGGTAGGGGGCTACACCTTC,CASSPPQGVGGYTF
TRBJ2-1,TRBV5-5,-,-,TGTGCCAGCAGCCCAACGGACAACTACAATGAGCAGTTCTTC,CASSPTDNYNEQFF
TRBJ1-6,TRBV5-1,-,-,TGCGCCAGCAAGGGGGGGGACAATTCACCCCTCCACTTT,CASKGGDNSPLHF
TRBJ1-2,TRBV7-9,-,TRBD1,TGTGCCAGCAGCTCCCGGGACAGGCCCACTAACTATGGCTACACCTTC,CASSSRDRPTNYGYTF
TRBJ2-5,TRBV13,-,TRBD1,TGTGCCAGCAGCTTGCAGGGGGTGGGGGAGACCCAGTACTTC,CASSLQGVGETQYF
TRBJ2-2,TRBV18,-,-,TGTGCCAGCTCACCACAGGGGGAAAAGAACACCGGGGAGCTGTTTTTT,CASSPQGEKNTGELFF
TRBJ2-3,TRBV5-1,-,-,TGCGCCAGCAGCGTACAATGGGCCCACCTTAGCACAGATACGCAGTATTTT,CASSVQWAHLSTDTQYF
TRBJ2-3,TRBV11-3,-,-,TGTGCCAGCAGCCACCCTGGGGGGGATACGCAGTATTTT,CASSHPGGDTQYF
TRBJ2-3,TRBV7-2,-,TRBD2,TGTGCCAGCAGCTTAGGGAGCGGGACTTACACAGATACGCAGTATTTT,CASSLGSGTYTDTQYF
TRBJ1-1,TRBV11-1,-,-,TGTGCCAGCAGCTTAGCGTCGGGGAGGGACACTGAAGCTTTCTTT,CASSLASGRDTEAFF
TRBJ1-3,TRBV7-2,once,-,TGTGCCAGCAGCTTTATGGCGACAGGAACAACTGGAAACACCATATATTTT,CASSFMATGTTGNTIYF
TRBJ2-2,TRBV19,-,TRBD1,TGTGCCAGTAGTCTCTACTCGGGACAGGTGGACACCGGGGAGCTGTTTTTT,CASSLYSGQVDTGELFF
TRBJ2-5,TRBV20-1,-,-,TGCAGTATACTCGGGGAGACCCAGTACTTC,CSILGETQYF
TRBJ1-5,TRBV5-1,-,-,TGCGCCAGCAGCCCCGACACGTATAGCAATCAGCCCCAGCATTTT,CASSPDTYSNQPQHF
TRBJ2-1,TRBV18,-,TRBD1,TGTGCCAGCTCACTCGGGACAGACAATGAGCAGTTCTTC,CASSLGTDNEQFF
TRBJ2-7,TRBV29-1,-,-,TGCAGCGTTGCCCGGGGGAAGAACGAGCAGTACTTC,CSVARGKNEQYF
TRBJ1-1,TRBV6-1,-,TRBD1,TGTGCCAGCAGGACGGACAGGGCAGCGTTTGAAGCTTTCTTT,CASRTDRAAFEAFF
TRBJ2-1,TRBV18,-,-,TGTGCCAGCTCACCACGCGGCGGGATAGGGAATGAGCAGTTCTTC,CASSPRGGIGNEQFF
TRBJ1-2,TRBV2,once,-,TGTGCCAGCAGTGCAATGTTAAGTCCCGGGAACTATGGCTACACCTTC,CASSAMLSPGNYGYTF
TRBJ1-1,TRBV5-6,-,TRBD1,TGTGCCAGCAGCCTGACAGGGCCGACTGAAGCTTTCTTT,CASSLTGPTEAFF
TRBJ2-1,TRBV25-1,-,TRBD2,TGTGCCAGCAGTGAACGGGCGGGAGATTTTTACAATGAGCAGTTCTTC,CASSERAGDFYNEQFF
TRBJ2-6,TRBV19,-,TRBD1,TGTGCCAGTAGTACCAGAGGGGGCCCCTCTGGGGCCAACGTCCTGACTTTC,CASSTRGGPSGANVLTF